This section outlines one TCR beta chain sequence together with its context. As yet, its antigen is unknown. This PCR relied on a set of 60 Vbeta primers and 13 Jbeta primers. Here immunoSEQ multiplex PCR was the method, and the copy in TCRdb shows in-frame clones only, minus some. This table holds 80,000 to 95,000 clones. This record comes from a study of cytomegalovirus exposure and HLA in healthy donors. General study results and limits: A few CMV-associated chains were confirmed in vitro to be specific for CMV antigens. Exclusion applied to some V segments, including TRBV6-2 and TRBV6-3, as they were indistinguishable.

CDR1 is SGHTA and CDR2 is FQGNSA in the germline V gene. There are 15 residues in the CDR3. V was trimmed by 3 bases and J by 5 bases, leaving 16 bases between them. Sequenced input: PBMCs. V usage is TRBV7-2 and J usage is TRBJ2-5, with D possibly matching TRBD2 (6 bases). The TCR sequence derives from a man aged 45 to 65 in good health and CMV-seropositive. CDR3 amino acids: CASSLGDSWAETQYF. CDR3 bases: TGTGCCAGCAGCTTGGGGGACTCATGGGCGGAGACCCAGTACTTC.